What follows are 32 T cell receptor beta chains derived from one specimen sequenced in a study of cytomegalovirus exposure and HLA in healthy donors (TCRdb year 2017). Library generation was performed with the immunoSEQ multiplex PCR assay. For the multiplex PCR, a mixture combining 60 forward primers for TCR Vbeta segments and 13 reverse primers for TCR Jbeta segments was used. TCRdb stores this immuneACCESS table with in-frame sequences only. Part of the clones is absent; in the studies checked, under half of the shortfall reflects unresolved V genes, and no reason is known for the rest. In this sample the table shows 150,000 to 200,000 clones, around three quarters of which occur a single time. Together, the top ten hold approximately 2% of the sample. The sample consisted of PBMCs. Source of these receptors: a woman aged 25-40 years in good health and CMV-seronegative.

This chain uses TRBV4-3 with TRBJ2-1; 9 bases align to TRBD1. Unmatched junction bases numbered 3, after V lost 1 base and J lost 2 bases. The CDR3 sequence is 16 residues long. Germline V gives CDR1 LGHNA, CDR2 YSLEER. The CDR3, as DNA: TGCGCCAGCAGCCAAGCTAGACAGGGGGCCTACAATGAGCAGTTCTTC. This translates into CASSQARQGAYNEQFF.

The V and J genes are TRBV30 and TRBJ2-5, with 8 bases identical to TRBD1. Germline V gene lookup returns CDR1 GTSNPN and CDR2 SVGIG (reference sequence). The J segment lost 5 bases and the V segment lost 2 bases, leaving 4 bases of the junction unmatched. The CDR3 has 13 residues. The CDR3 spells CAWSSGGRETQYF. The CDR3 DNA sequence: TGTGCCTGGAGTTCAGGGGGCCGGGAGACCCAGTACTTC.

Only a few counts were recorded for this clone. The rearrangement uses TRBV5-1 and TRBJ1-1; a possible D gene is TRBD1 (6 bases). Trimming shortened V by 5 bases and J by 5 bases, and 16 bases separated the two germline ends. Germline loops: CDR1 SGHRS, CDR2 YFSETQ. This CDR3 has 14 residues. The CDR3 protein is CASSYGGQGTEAFF. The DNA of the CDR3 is TGCGCCAGCAGTTACGGGGGGCAGGGAACTGAAGCTTTCTTT.

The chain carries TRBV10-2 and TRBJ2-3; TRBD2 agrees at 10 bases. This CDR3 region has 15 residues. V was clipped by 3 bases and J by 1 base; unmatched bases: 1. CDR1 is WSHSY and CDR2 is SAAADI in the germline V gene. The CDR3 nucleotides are TGCGCCAGCAGTGAAACTAGCGGGGGCACAGATACGCAGTATTTT. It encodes CASSETSGGTDTQYF.

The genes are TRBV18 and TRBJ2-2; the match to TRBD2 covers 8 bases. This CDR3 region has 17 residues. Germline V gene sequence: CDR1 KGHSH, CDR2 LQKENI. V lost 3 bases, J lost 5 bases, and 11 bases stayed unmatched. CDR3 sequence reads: CASSPTRAGVRTGELFF. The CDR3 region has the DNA TGTGCCAGCTCACCGACGAGAGCGGGAGTTCGGACCGGGGAGCTGTTTTTT.

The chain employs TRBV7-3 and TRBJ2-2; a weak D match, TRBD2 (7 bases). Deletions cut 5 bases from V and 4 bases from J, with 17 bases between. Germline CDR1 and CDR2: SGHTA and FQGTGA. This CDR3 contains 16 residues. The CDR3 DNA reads TGTGCCAGCAGCCCAAGGGGGGGGTTTAGCACCGGGGAGCTGTTTTTT. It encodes CASSPRGGFSTGELFF. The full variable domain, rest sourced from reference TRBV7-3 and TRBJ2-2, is GAGVSQTPSNKVTEKGKYVELRCDPISGHTALYWYRQSLGQGPEFLIYFQGTGAADDSGLPNDRFFAVRPEGSVSTLKIQRTERGDSAVYLCASSPRGGFSTGELFFGEGSRLTVL.

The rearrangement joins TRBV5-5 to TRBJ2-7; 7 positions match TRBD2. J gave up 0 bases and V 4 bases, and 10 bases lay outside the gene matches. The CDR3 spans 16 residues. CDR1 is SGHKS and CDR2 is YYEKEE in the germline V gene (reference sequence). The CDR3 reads CASSRVGGFSSYEQYF. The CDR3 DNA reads TGTGCCAGCAGCCGGGTGGGGGGGTTTAGCTCCTACGAGCAGTACTTC.

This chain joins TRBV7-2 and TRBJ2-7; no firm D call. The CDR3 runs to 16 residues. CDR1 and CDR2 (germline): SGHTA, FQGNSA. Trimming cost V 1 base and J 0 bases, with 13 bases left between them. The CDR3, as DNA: TGTGCCAGCAGCTTAGATCGGCGAGCGTCCTCCTACGAGCAGTACTTC. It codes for CASSLDRRASSYEQYF.

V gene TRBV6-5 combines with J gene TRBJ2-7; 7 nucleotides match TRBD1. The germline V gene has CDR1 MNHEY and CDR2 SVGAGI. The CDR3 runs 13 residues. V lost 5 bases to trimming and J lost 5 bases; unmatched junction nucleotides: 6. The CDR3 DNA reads TGTGCCAGCAGTCCGACTGACAGGGACGAGCAGTACTTC. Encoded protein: CASSPTDRDEQYF.

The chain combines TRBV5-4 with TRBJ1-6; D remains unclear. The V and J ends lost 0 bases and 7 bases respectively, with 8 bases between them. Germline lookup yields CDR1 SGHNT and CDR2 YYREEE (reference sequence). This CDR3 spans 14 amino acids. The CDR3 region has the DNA TGTGCCAGCAGCTTGGAAACCCAGAATTCACCCCTCCACTTT. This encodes CASSLETQNSPLHF.

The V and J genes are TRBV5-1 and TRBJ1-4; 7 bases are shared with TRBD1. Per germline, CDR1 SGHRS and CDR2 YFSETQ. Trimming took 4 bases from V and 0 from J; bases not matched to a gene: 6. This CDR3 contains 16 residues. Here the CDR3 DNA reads TGCGCCAGCAGCCACGGACAGGCGGCAACTAATGAAAAACTGTTTTTT. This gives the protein CASSHGQAATNEKLFF. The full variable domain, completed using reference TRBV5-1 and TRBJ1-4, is KAGVTQTPRYLIKTRGQQVTLSCSPISGHRSVSWYQQTPGQGLQFLFEYFSETQRNKGNFPGRFSGRQFSNSRSEMNVSTLELGDSALYLCASSHGQAATNEKLFFGSGTQLSVL.

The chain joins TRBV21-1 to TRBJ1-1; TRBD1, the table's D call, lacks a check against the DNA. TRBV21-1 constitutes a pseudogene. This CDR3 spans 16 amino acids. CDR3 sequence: CASSKFHGQGESEAFF. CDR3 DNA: TGTGCCAGCAGCAAGTTTCACGGACAGGGGGAATCTGAAGCTTTCTTT.

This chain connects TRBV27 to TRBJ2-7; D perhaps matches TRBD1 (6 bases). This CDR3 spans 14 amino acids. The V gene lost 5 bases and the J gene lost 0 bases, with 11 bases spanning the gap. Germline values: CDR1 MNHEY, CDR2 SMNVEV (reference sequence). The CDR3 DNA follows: TGTGCCAGCAGTCAGGACAGCTACTCCTACGAGCAGTACTTC. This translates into CASSQDSYSYEQYF.

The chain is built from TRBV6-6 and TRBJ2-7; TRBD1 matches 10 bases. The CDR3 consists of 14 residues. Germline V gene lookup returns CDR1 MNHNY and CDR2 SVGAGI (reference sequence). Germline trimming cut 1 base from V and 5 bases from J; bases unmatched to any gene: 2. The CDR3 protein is CASSYLGTGDEQYF. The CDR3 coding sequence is TGTGCCAGCAGTTACTTAGGGACAGGGGACGAGCAGTACTTC.

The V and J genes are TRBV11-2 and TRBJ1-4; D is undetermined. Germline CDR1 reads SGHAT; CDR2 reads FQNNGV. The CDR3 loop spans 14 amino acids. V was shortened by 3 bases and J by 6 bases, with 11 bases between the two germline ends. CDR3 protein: CASSFEIRDEKLFF. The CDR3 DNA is TGTGCCAGCAGCTTCGAGATACGAGATGAAAAACTGTTTTTT. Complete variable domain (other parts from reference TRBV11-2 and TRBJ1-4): EAGVAQSPRYKIIEKRQSVAFWCNPISGHATLYWYQQILGQGPKLLIQFQNNGVVDDSQLPKDRFSAERLKGVDSTLKIQPAKLEDSAVYLCASSFEIRDEKLFFGSGTQLSVL.

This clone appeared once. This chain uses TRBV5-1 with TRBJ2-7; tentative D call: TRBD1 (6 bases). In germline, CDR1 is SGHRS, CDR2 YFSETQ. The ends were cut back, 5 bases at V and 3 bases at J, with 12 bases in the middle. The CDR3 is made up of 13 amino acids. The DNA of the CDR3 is TGCGCCAGCAGATCGGACAGTAACTACGAGCAGTACTTC. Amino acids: CASRSDSNYEQYF.

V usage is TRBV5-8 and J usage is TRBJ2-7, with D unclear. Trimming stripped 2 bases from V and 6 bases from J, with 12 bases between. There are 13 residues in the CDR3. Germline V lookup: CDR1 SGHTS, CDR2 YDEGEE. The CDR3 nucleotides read TGTGCCAGCAGCTTCCCGCCTAGTCTCGAGCAGTACTTC. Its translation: CASSFPPSLEQYF.

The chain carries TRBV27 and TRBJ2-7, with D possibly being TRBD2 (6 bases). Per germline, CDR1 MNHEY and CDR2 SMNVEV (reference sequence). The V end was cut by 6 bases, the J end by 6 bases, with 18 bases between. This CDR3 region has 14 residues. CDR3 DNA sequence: TGTGCCAGCAGCCCCTTAGTGGGGGGAGGCGAGCAGTACTTC. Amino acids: CASSPLVGGGEQYF.

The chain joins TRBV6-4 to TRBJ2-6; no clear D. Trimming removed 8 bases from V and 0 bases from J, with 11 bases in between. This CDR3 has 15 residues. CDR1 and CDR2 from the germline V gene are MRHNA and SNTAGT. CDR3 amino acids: CASAPVYSGANVLTF. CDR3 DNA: TGTGCCAGCGCTCCGGTATACTCTGGGGCCAACGTCCTGACTTTC.

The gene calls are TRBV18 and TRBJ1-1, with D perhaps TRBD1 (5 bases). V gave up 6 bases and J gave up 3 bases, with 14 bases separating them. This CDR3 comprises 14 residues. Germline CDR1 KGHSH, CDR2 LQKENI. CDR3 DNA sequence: TGTGCCAGCTCGCCAGGGAGTTCGGACACTGAAGCTTTCTTT. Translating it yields CASSPGSSDTEAFF.

This CDR3 reads CASSINGGLFF. CDR3 nucleotides: TGTGCCAGTAGTATAAACGGAGGACTGTTTTTT. V gene TRBV19 combines with J gene TRBJ1-4; D remains unclear. Trimming cost V 2 bases and J 13 bases, with 8 bases left between them. Per the germline V gene, CDR1 is LNHDA and CDR2 is SQIVND (reference sequence). The CDR3 totals 11 residues.

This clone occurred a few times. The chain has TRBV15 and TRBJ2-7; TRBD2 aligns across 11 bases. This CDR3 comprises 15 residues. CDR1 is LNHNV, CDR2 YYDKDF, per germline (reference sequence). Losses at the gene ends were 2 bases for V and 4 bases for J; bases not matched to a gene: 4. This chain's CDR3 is CATSRFSGGAYEQYF. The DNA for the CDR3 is TGTGCCACCAGCAGATTTAGCGGGGGGGCGTACGAGCAGTACTTC.

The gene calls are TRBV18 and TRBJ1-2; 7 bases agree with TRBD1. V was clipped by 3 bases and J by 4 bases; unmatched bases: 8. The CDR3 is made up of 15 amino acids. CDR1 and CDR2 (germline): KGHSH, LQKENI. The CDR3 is CASSPTNRGGYGYTF. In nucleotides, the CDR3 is TGTGCCAGCTCACCCACGAACAGGGGCGGCTATGGCTACACCTTC.

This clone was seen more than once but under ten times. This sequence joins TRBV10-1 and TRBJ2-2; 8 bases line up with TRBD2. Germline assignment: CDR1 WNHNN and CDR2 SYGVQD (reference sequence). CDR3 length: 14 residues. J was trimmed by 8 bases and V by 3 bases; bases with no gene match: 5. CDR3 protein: CASSDGTSWGELFF. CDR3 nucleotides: TGCGCCAGCAGTGACGGGACTAGTTGGGGGGAGCTGTTTTTT.

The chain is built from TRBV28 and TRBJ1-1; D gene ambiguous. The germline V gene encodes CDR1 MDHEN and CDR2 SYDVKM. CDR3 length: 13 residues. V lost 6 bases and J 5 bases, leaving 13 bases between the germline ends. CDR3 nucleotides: TGTGCCAGCAGCCTTTCGGGGAGGACTGAAGCTTTCTTT. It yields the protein CASSLSGRTEAFF.

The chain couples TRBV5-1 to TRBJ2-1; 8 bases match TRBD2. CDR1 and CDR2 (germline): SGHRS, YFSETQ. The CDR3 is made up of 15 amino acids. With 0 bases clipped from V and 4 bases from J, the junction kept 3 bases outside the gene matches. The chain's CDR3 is CASSLAQRGYNEQFF. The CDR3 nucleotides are TGCGCCAGCAGCTTGGCTCAGCGGGGGTACAATGAGCAGTTCTTC.

CDR3: CASSGSGDNTDTQYF. The DNA for the CDR3 is TGCGCCAGCAGCGGTAGCGGGGACAACACAGATACGCAGTATTTT. J is TRBJ2-3 and V is TRBV5-1; 8 nucleotides align to TRBD2. CDR1 is SGHRS, CDR2 YFSETQ, per germline. This CDR3 has 15 amino acids. V shed 4 bases and J 2 bases; nucleotides not matched to a gene: 6.

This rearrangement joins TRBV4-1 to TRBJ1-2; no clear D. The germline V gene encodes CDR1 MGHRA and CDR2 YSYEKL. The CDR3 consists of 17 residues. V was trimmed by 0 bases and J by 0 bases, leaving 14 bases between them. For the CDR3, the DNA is TGCGCCAGCAGCCAAGAGTATAACAGAAGAGCTAACTATGGCTACACCTTC. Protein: CASSQEYNRRANYGYTF.

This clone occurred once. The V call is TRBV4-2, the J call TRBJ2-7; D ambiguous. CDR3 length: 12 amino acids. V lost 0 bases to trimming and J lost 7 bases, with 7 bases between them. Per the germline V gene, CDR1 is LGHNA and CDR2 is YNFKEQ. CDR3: CASSQDLTEQYF. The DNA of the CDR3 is TGTGCCAGCAGCCAAGATTTGACAGAGCAGTACTTC.

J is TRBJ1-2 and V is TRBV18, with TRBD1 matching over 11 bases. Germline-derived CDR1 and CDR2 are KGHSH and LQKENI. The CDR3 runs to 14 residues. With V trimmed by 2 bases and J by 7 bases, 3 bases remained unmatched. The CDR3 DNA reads TGTGCCAGCTCACCAGGGACAGGGGGATCTGGCTACACCTTC. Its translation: CASSPGTGGSGYTF.

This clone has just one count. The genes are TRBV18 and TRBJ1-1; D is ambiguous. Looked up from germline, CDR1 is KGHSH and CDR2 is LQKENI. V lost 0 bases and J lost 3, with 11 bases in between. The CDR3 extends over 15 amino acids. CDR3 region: CASSPPGRTYTEAFF. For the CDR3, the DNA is TGTGCCAGCTCACCACCTGGCAGGACTTACACTGAAGCTTTCTTT.

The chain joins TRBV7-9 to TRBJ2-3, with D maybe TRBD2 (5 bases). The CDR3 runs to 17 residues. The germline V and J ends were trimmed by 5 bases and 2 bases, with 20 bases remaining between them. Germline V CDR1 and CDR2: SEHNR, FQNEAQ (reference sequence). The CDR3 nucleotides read TGTGCCAGCAGCCCCCCGGTGTGGAGCGGAGACACAGATACGCAGTATTTT. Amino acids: CASSPPVWSGDTDTQYF.